This T cell receptor (beta chain) was sequenced for a study of PD-1 blockade in classical Hodgkin lymphoma. Generated by immunoSEQ multiplex PCR, the TCRdb table keeps only in-frame clones and is missing some. The profile shows around 50,000 clones, approximately 76% of them singletons. The time point was: cycle 4 day 1 (C4D1), after six to seven weeks of nivolumab. No patient escaped relapse after autologous stem cell transplantation, and brentuximab vedotin exposure varied. This receptor was identified in a human donor with classical Hodgkin lymphoma. The source was peripheral blood mononuclear cells (PBMCs), collected before the fourth cycle of nivolumab.

CDR3 nucleotide sequence: TGTGCCAGCAGCGGGGGTCCGGGCAATGAGCAGTTCTTC. Translated, it gives CASSGGPGNEQFF. This chain links TRBV5-6 with TRBJ2-1; D tentatively reads TRBD1 or TRBD2 (5 bases each). CDR1 SGHDT and CDR2 YYEEEE come from the germline V gene. The CDR3 sequence is 13 residues long. The V end was cut by 4 bases, the J end by 6 bases, with 11 bases between.